Listed below are T cell receptor beta chains from one sample, sequenced in a study of post-analysis software for immune sequencing data. TCRdb re-derived calls from the PCR reads in MiXCR, one entry per CDR3 protein. The table includes 400,000 to 500,000 distinct CDR3 sequences, more than 30% detected once. The sample taken for sequencing was blood. The receptors come from a girl aged 2-10 years with multiple sclerosis. The CDR3 runs from the conserved cysteine through the conserved F or W. Each record gives: D gene, V gene, clone size, J gene, CDR3 DNA, CDR3 protein. A D gene is named only where the DNA matches it firmly. The size entry is marked missing in some rows and otherwise reads once, few, many or a size class.

TRBD2	TRBV11-2	few	TRBJ2-3	TGTGCCAGCAGCTTAGACGGTCGGCTAGCGGGAGGGTACAGCACAGATACGCAGTATTTT	CASSLDGRLAGGYSTDTQYF
-	TRBV12-3/TRBV12-4	few	TRBJ2-2	TGTGCCAGCAGTCTGGGTGTCGGGGAGCTGTTTTTT	CASSLGVGELFF
TRBD2	TRBV28	few	TRBJ2-7	TGTGCCAGCAGTCCCCAGCGGGGGGCCGGAGAGCAGTACTTC	CASSPQRGAGEQYF
-	TRBV20-1	few	TRBJ1-2	TGCAGTGCGGGTACAGTGATAAATGGCTACACCTTC	CSAGTVINGYTF
TRBD2	TRBV6-6	-	TRBJ2-7	TGTGCCAGCAGCGTAGCGGGGACGCTCGGCGAGCAGTACTTC	CASSVAGTLGEQYF
-	TRBV7-2	-	TRBJ1-1	TGTGCCAGCAAAAATCAGGTGAACACTGAAGCTTTCTTT	CASKNQVNTEAFF
-	TRBV4-2	-	TRBJ2-7	TGTGCCAGCAGCCAGGCGCCTCTAACTAACTACGAGCAGTACTTC	CASSQAPLTNYEQYF
-	TRBV29-1	few	TRBJ2-7	TGCAGCGTTGAAGATCTCGGTCCACCATACGAGCAGTACTTC	CSVEDLGPPYEQYF
-	TRBV7-9	-	TRBJ2-5	TGTGCCAGCAGCTTACGGGTCGAGGGGCAGTACTTC	CASSLRVEGQYF
-	TRBV29-1	few	TRBJ2-3	TGCAGCGTCCGGGGAGACACAGATACGCAGTATTTT	CSVRGDTDTQYF
TRBD1	TRBV29-1	-	TRBJ2-1	TGCAGCGTTTGGGCGACAGGGGGCCGGGAGCAGTTCTTC	CSVWATGGREQFF
-	TRBV20-1	-	TRBJ1-5	TGCAGTGCTAGAGATCCACAAATCAATCAGCCCCAGCATTTT	CSARDPQINQPQHF
-	TRBV5-1	few	TRBJ2-7	TGCGCCAGCAGCATTAAAAGGGACCCGCCCTACGAGCAGTACTTC	CASSIKRDPPYEQYF
-	TRBV4-2	-	TRBJ2-1	TGTGCCAGCAGCCAAGAGTTAGGCTACGGGGGGTTCTTC	CASSQELGYGGFF
-	TRBV11-2	-	TRBJ2-7	TGTGCCAGCAGCTCTTACGGCGGCTACTCCTACGAGCAGTACTTC	CASSSYGGYSYEQYF
TRBD1	TRBV7-6	few	TRBJ1-5	TGTGCCAGCAGCTCCTACCCCGGGGACAGAAATCAGCCCCAGCATTTT	CASSSYPGDRNQPQHF
-	TRBV11-2	few	TRBJ1-1	TGTGCCAGCAGCTTGGGTTGGAGAAACACTGAAGCTTTCTTT	CASSLGWRNTEAFF
-	TRBV10-3	few	TRBJ2-1	TGTGCCATCAGTGAGGGCTCCCTGGGCAATGAGCAGTTCTTC	CAISEGSLGNEQFF
-	TRBV12-3/TRBV12-4	few	TRBJ2-7	TGTGCCAGCAGTTTTAGGGACGGCTTCTTCTACGAGCAGTACTTC	CASSFRDGFFYEQYF
-	TRBV20-1	-	TRBJ2-3	TGCAGTGCTAGAGAAGTTATAACAGATACGCAGTATTTT	CSAREVITDTQYF
-	TRBV10-3	-	TRBJ1-2	TGTGCCATCAGTGAGGAGGGGTCTTTTCTCGGACGAAATAACTATGGCTACACCTTC	CAISEEGSFLGRNNYGYTF
-	TRBV7-9	-	TRBJ2-7	TGTGCCAGCAGCTTAGAGACGAGGGGGAACTACGAGCAGTACTTC	CASSLETRGNYEQYF
-	TRBV7-2	-	TRBJ2-2	TGTGCCAGCAGCTTAACCGCGAACACCGGGGAGCTGTTTTTT	CASSLTANTGELFF
TRBD1	TRBV4-1	-	TRBJ2-5	TGCGCCAGCAGCCAAGAAGGGACAGGGAAGGCCCAAGAGACCCAGTACTTC	CASSQEGTGKAQETQYF
-	TRBV9	-	TRBJ1-2	TGTGCCAGCAGCAGGGTAGCCTATGGCTACACCTTC	CASSRVAYGYTF